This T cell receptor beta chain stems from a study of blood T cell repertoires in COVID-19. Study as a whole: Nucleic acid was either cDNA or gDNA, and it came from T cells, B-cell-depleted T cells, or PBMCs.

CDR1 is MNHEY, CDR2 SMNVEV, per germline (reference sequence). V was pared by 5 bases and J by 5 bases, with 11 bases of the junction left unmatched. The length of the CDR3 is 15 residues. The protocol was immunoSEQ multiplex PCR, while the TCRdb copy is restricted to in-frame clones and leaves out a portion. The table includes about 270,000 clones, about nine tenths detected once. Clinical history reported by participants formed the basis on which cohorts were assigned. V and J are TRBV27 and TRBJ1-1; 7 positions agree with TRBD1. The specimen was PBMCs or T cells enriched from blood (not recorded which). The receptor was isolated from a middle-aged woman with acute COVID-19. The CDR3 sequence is CASSPTGRVGTEAFF. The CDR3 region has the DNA TGTGCCAGCAGTCCGACAGGGAGAGTAGGAACTGAAGCTTTCTTT.